Below are 27 T cell receptor beta chains sequenced from a single sample in a study of technical replicates of blood from a handful of donors. Libraries were prepared by immunoSEQ multiplex PCR; TCRdb keeps only in-frame clonotypes and omits some of them. The top ten hold about 0.22% of the sample, which has about 89,000 clones, about 94% seen once. Material: T cells isolated from PBMCs. The receptors shown here come from a human donor in good health.

V and J are TRBV7-8 and TRBJ2-3; 7 nucleotides agree with TRBD2. J gave up 4 bases and V 5 bases, and 12 bases lay outside the gene matches. This CDR3 has 16 residues. From germline, CDR1 is SGHVS and CDR2 FQNEAQ. CDR3 DNA sequence: TGTGCCAGCAGCCGCGTCTTGGGACTATTCTCAGATACGCAGTATTTT. This gives the protein CASSRVLGLFSDTQYF.

The chain has TRBV5-1 and TRBJ1-1; a weak D match, TRBD1 (5 bases). Trimming pared 3 bases from V and 6 bases from J, leaving 18 bases between. The CDR3 is 15 amino acids. Germline V lookup: CDR1 SGHRS, CDR2 YFSETQ. The CDR3 protein is CASSYSGTGGSEAFF. In DNA, the CDR3 is TGCGCCAGCAGCTACTCCGGGACCGGGGGGTCTGAAGCTTTCTTT.

V usage is TRBV11-2 and J usage is TRBJ2-1, with 8 bases identical to TRBD1. Germline values: CDR1 SGHAT, CDR2 FQNNGV. V shed 8 bases and J 5 bases; nucleotides not matched to a gene: 8. The CDR3 extends over 14 amino acids. The CDR3 sequence is CASHRAGGHNEQFF. As DNA, the CDR3 is TGTGCCAGCCATCGGGCAGGGGGCCACAATGAGCAGTTCTTC.

This sequence joins TRBV5-4 and TRBJ2-2; TRBD1 matches 9 bases. V trimming: 1 base; J trimming: 6 bases; junction bases outside the gene matches: 4. The V gene's germline CDR1 is SGHNT and CDR2 YYREEE (reference sequence). This CDR3 contains 15 residues. CDR3 DNA sequence: TGTGCCAGCAGCTTGACAGGGGGCTGGTCCGGGGAGCTGTTTTTT. Its protein product is CASSLTGGWSGELFF.

The chain uses TRBV5-8 and TRBJ2-1; D perhaps matches TRBD2 (6 bases). The CDR3 length is 14 residues. The germline V gene has CDR1 SGHTS and CDR2 YDEGEE. V gave up 5 bases and J gave up 5 bases, with 14 bases separating them. The CDR3 region has the DNA TGTGCCAGCAGTCCACTAGCCTTTCACAATGAGCAGTTCTTC. This sequence encodes CASSPLAFHNEQFF.

The chain is built from TRBV27 and TRBJ1-2, with 11 nucleotides matching TRBD1. Germline CDR1 and CDR2: MNHEY and SMNVEV (reference sequence). The CDR3 is 15 residues long. The junction had 9 bases not matched to a gene; V was cut back by 5 bases and J by 7 bases. CDR3 sequence reads: CASSPRDRGKGGYTF. The CDR3 DNA follows: TGTGCCAGCAGTCCGCGGGACAGGGGGAAGGGTGGCTACACCTTC.

The sample holds a few counts of this clone. V and J are TRBV11-3 and TRBJ1-1; D is ambiguous. Germline V gene data show CDR1 as SGHNT and CDR2 as YENEEA. V was trimmed by 1 base and J by 0 bases, leaving 3 bases between them. CDR3 size: 13 residues. As DNA, the CDR3 is TGTGCCAGCAGCTTAGCAGTGAACACTGAAGCTTTCTTT. Translated, it gives CASSLAVNTEAFF.

The chain carries TRBV6-1 and TRBJ2-7; D call uncertain. The CDR3 loop spans 16 amino acids. Germline-derived CDR1 and CDR2 are MNHNS and SASEGT. Between the trimmed V and J ends, which lost 4 bases and 6 bases, there was a span of 22 bases. CDR3 in amino acids: CASSVVGDFGSGEQYF. DNA of the CDR3: TGTGCCAGCAGTGTTGTCGGAGACTTTGGGTCTGGCGAGCAGTACTTC.

The V gene is TRBV2, the J gene TRBJ2-5, with TRBD1 as a possible D gene (6 bases). Per the germline V gene, CDR1 is SNHLY and CDR2 is FYNNEI. Trimming removed 3 bases at V and 2 bases at J, with 7 bases between. This CDR3 is 13 amino acids long. The CDR3 nucleotides read TGTGCCAGCAGTGATACAGGGCAAGAGACCCAGTACTTC. Protein product: CASSDTGQETQYF.

The chain links TRBV7-9 to TRBJ1-1; TRBD1 matches at 9 bases. This CDR3 region has 17 residues. Germline V gene data show CDR1 as SEHNR and CDR2 as FQNEAQ (reference sequence). The trim removed 1 base at V and 3 bases at J, leaving 9 bases unmatched. DNA for the CDR3: TGTGCCAGCAGCTTAGACGTAACAGGGGGCTGGGACACTGAAGCTTTCTTT. Its protein is CASSLDVTGGWDTEAFF.

The chain carries TRBV5-5 and TRBJ2-3; 12 positions match TRBD2. The J segment lost 6 bases and the V segment lost 5 bases, leaving 7 bases of the junction unmatched. Germline V gene sequence: CDR1 SGHKS, CDR2 YYEKEE (reference sequence). This CDR3 region has 15 residues. CDR3 DNA: TGTGCCAGCAGTTCAGGACTAGCGGGGTATGATACGCAGTATTTT. It is translated as CASSSGLAGYDTQYF. The full variable domain, rest sourced from reference TRBV5-5 and TRBJ2-3, is DAGVTQSPTHLIKTRGQQVTLRCSPISGHKSVSWYQQVLGQGPQFIFQYYEKEERGRGNFPDRFSARQFPNYSSELNVNALLLGDSALYLCASSSGLAGYDTQYFGPGTRLTVL.

The rearrangement links TRBV28 to TRBJ2-7, with 9 nucleotides matching TRBD2. Germline values: CDR1 MDHEN, CDR2 SYDVKM. The CDR3 covers 17 residues. The V gene end was trimmed by 3 bases and the J gene end by 0 bases; junction bases not matched to a gene: 9. The CDR3 spells CASSFRASGILSYEQYF. DNA for the CDR3: TGTGCCAGCAGTTTCAGGGCTAGCGGGATCCTCTCCTACGAGCAGTACTTC.

The CDR3 sequence is CASSQGTGSEDTQYF. CDR3 nucleotides: TGCGCCAGCAGCCAAGGGACCGGGAGTGAGGATACGCAGTATTTT. This sequence joins TRBV4-1 and TRBJ2-3; D might be TRBD2 (6 bases). CDR1 is MGHRA, CDR2 YSYEKL, per germline. With 1 base removed from V and 6 bases from J, the gap between germline ends came to 14 bases. CDR3 length: 15 amino acids.

This clone was seen a handful of times. The CDR3 loop is CASSQVAGMNTEAFF. The CDR3 DNA is TGCGCCAGCAGCCAAGTCGCAGGAATGAACACTGAAGCTTTCTTT. The J gene is TRBJ1-1, the V gene TRBV4-1; D gene ambiguous. Germline V gene data show CDR1 as MGHRA and CDR2 as YSYEKL. CDR3 length: 15 residues. V was shortened by 1 base and J by 0 bases, with 9 bases between the two germline ends.

The chain employs TRBV4-2 and TRBJ1-1; tentatively, D is TRBD1 (6 bases). The germline V gene has CDR1 LGHNA and CDR2 YNFKEQ. The CDR3 has 15 residues. Trimming took 5 bases from V and 4 from J, leaving 17 bases between them. The DNA of the CDR3 is TGTGCCAGCAGCAAAGGGGGGGTTTATGGCACTGAAGCTTTCTTT. This translates into CASSKGGVYGTEAFF.

The chain carries TRBV6-5 and TRBJ2-1; D not certain. V was cut by 6 bases and J by 4 bases, with 16 bases left in between. The CDR3 is 15 residues long. The germline V gene has CDR1 MNHEY and CDR2 SVGAGI. CDR3 sequence: CASRLSESRYNEQFF. CDR3 sequence (DNA): TGTGCCAGCAGGTTGTCAGAAAGTCGATACAATGAGCAGTTCTTC.

The chain has TRBV19 and TRBJ2-2, with D tentatively TRBD1 (7 bases). The CDR3 contains 16 residues. The germline V gene has CDR1 LNHDA and CDR2 SQIVND (reference sequence). Trimming shortened V by 2 bases and J by 4 bases, and 14 bases separated the two germline ends. CDR3 in DNA: TGTGCCAGTAGTATACAGGGGGGCGTTCTCACCGGGGAGCTGTTTTTT. It encodes CASSIQGGVLTGELFF.

This chain joins TRBV7-9 and TRBJ1-5, with D hard to call. Trimming left V 6 bases short and J 0 bases short, with 12 bases between. The CDR3 spans 15 residues. Germline V gene lookup returns CDR1 SEHNR and CDR2 FQNEAQ (reference sequence). Here the CDR3 reads CASSPVVGSNQPQHF. Written as DNA, the CDR3 is TGTGCCAGCAGTCCGGTGGTTGGTAGCAATCAGCCCCAGCATTTT.

The J gene is TRBJ1-3, the V gene TRBV11-2; a possible D gene is TRBD1 (5 bases). V lost 0 bases to trimming and J lost 2 bases, with 14 bases between them. Germline V gene data show CDR1 as SGHAT and CDR2 as FQNNGV. This CDR3 has 17 residues. The CDR3 reads CASSLERFDSPGNTIYF. CDR3 bases: TGTGCCAGCAGCTTAGAGAGGTTCGACAGTCCTGGAAACACCATATATTTT.

The gene calls are TRBV11-1 and TRBJ2-1; tentative D call: TRBD1 (5 bases). Between the trimmed V and J ends, which lost 4 bases and 4 bases, there was a span of 17 bases. This CDR3 is 16 amino acids long. Germline loops: CDR1 SGHAT, CDR2 FQDESV (reference sequence). The CDR3 DNA reads as TGTGCCAGCAGCTCGACAGAAGTCTCCGATTACAATGAGCAGTTCTTC. Its translation is CASSSTEVSDYNEQFF.

In its sample, this clone was seen a few times. The rearrangement joins TRBV9 to TRBJ2-1; D call uncertain. This CDR3 has 15 amino acids. The germline V gene has CDR1 SGDLS and CDR2 YYNGEE. V was cut by 0 bases and J by 6 bases, with 13 bases left in between. The CDR3 loop is CASSVGFNTGNEQFF. The DNA for the CDR3 is TGTGCCAGCAGCGTAGGGTTTAACACGGGCAATGAGCAGTTCTTC. Full variable domain (missing parts from reference TRBV9 and TRBJ2-1): DSGVTQTPKHLITATGQRVTLRCSPRSGDLSVYWYQQSLDQGLQFLIQYYNGEERAKGNILERFSAQQFPDLHSELNLSSLELGDSALYFCASSVGFNTGNEQFFGPGTRLTVL.

The chain has TRBV7-2 and TRBJ2-2; TRBD2 matches 8 bases. Trimming at V came to 5 bases and at J to 7 bases, leaving 6 bases not matched to a gene. This CDR3 is built from 14 residues. Germline CDR1 and CDR2: SGHTA and FQGNSA. The DNA of the CDR3 is TGTGCCAGCAGCCCTAGCGGGCGGAACGGGGAGCTGTTTTTT. Amino acid sequence: CASSPSGRNGELFF.

In this sample, this clone turned up once. This chain links TRBV7-8 with TRBJ2-3; 12 positions match TRBD2. This CDR3 has 16 residues. J lost 0 bases, V lost 5 bases, and 3 bases had no gene match. CDR1 and CDR2 from the germline V gene are SGHVS and FQNEAQ. The CDR3 loop is CASSPGTSGSTDTQYF. DNA for the CDR3: TGTGCCAGCAGCCCAGGGACTAGCGGGAGCACAGATACGCAGTATTTT.

Written as DNA, the CDR3 is TGCGCCAGCAGCTTGTCCGACAGGACCCACCAAGAGACCCAGTACTTC. This codes for CASSLSDRTHQETQYF. The rearrangement uses TRBV5-1 and TRBJ2-5, with D possibly being TRBD1 (6 bases). The CDR3 is 16 amino acids. V was pared by 1 base and J by 0 bases, with 13 bases between. CDR1 is SGHRS, CDR2 YFSETQ, per germline.

The V call is TRBV27, the J call TRBJ2-2; 9 nucleotides line up with TRBD1. The germline gives CDR1 MNHEY, CDR2 SMNVEV (reference sequence). Losses at the gene ends were 4 bases for V and 3 bases for J; bases not matched to a gene: 6. The CDR3 has 16 amino acids. The CDR3 region has the DNA TGTGCCAGCAGTTCCCTCGGGACAGGGCACACCGGGGAGCTGTTTTTT. It specifies CASSSLGTGHTGELFF.

The chain uses TRBV5-1 and TRBJ2-4; 10 positions agree with TRBD2. This CDR3 has 14 residues. V shed 4 bases and J 8 bases; nucleotides not matched to a gene: 6. Germline-derived CDR1 and CDR2 are SGHRS and YFSETQ. The CDR3 DNA reads TGCGCCAGCAGCATGAGCGGGAGGGGGGACATTCAGTACTTC. Translating gives CASSMSGRGDIQYF.

This sequence joins TRBV30 and TRBJ1-5; 7 bases fit TRBD1. J was trimmed by 6 bases and V by 1 base; bases with no gene match: 6. CDR1 and CDR2 from the germline V gene are GTSNPN and SVGIG (reference sequence). This CDR3 has 14 amino acids. CDR3 DNA: TGTGCCTGGAGTGGGACAGGCAGTTTTCAGCCCCAGCATTTT. It translates to CAWSGTGSFQPQHF.